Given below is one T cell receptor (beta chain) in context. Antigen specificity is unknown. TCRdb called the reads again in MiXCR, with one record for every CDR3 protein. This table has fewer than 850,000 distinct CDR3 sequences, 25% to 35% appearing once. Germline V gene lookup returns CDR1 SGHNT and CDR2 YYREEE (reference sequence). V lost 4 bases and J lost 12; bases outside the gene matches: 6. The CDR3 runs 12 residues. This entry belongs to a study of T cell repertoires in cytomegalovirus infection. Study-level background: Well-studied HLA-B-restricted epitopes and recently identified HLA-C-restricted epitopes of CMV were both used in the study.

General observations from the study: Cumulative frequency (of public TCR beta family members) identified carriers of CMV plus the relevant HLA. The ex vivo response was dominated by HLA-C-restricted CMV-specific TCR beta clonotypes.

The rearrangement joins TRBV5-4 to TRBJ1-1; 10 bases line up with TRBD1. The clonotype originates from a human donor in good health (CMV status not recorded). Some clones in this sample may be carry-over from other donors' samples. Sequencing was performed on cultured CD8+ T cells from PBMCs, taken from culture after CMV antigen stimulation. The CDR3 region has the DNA TGTGCCAGCAGCCCCGGACAGGGGGAGACTTTCTTT. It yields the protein CASSPGQGETFF.